Listed here are 24 T cell receptor beta chains from one sample, sequenced in a study of OX40 agonist ivuxolimab in advanced cancers. Data came from immunoSEQ multiplex PCR; TCRdb stores just in-frame clones and leaves some out. The sample contains 30,000 to 45,000 clones, roughly 78% of which appear only once. This specimen consisted of CD4+ or CD8+ T cells sorted from blood, obtained in a trial of the OX40 agonist ivuxolimab. Receptor source: an adult with an advanced solid tumor such as melanoma, head and neck, liver or kidney cancer.

This sequence joins TRBV27 and TRBJ2-7, with D possibly being TRBD1 (5 bases). The CDR3 runs 15 residues. Germline-derived CDR1 and CDR2 are MNHEY and SMNVEV (reference sequence). V was clipped by 1 base and J by 3 bases, with 13 bases between them. Written as DNA, the CDR3 is TGTGCCAGCAGTTTATGGTTGGCAGGGCGCTACGAGCAGTACTTC. Protein product: CASSLWLAGRYEQYF.

In this sample, this clone turned up a few times. For the CDR3, the DNA is TGTGCCTGGAGGGGGCGGGTCGGCAATCAGCCCCAGCATTTT. Protein sequence: CAWRGRVGNQPQHF. V gene TRBV30 combines with J gene TRBJ1-5; tentatively, D is TRBD1 (5 bases). The CDR3 is made up of 14 amino acids. Trimming shortened V by 3 bases and J by 2 bases, and 11 bases separated the two germline ends. CDR1 GTSNPN and CDR2 SVGIG come from the germline V gene (reference sequence).

CDR3 DNA: TGCGCCAGCAGCTTACCTATTAGCGGGGGGGCTTCTAAGCAGTTCTTC. It yields the protein CASSLPISGGASKQFF. V gene TRBV5-1 combines with J gene TRBJ2-1, with 11 bases identical to TRBD2. The CDR3 loop spans 16 amino acids. Germline CDR1 SGHRS, CDR2 YFSETQ. V dropped 2 bases and J dropped 11; count of bases not matched to a gene: 12.

This clone occurred a few times. The V gene is TRBV28, the J gene TRBJ1-5, with 9 bases matching TRBD1. The CDR3 totals 14 residues. V lost 2 bases and J lost 6; bases outside the gene matches: 2. The germline V gene has CDR1 MDHEN and CDR2 SYDVKM. CDR3 sequence (DNA): TGTGCCAGCAGTTTAGGGACAGGGAGTCAGCCCCAGCATTTT. Protein sequence: CASSLGTGSQPQHF.

V is TRBV7-9 and J is TRBJ2-5; D unclear. Germline CDR1 and CDR2: SEHNR and FQNEAQ (reference sequence). With 5 bases removed from V and 1 base from J, the gap between germline ends came to 11 bases. The CDR3 is 14 amino acids. The CDR3: CASSRLTVQETQYF. Here the CDR3 DNA reads TGTGCCAGCAGCCGGTTGACGGTCCAAGAGACCCAGTACTTC.

The rearrangement uses TRBV28 and TRBJ2-2; D possibly matches TRBD1 or TRBD2 (5 bases each). The germline CDR1 and CDR2 sequences are MDHEN and SYDVKM. The V end was cut by 2 bases, the J end by 5 bases, with 9 bases between. This CDR3 has 14 amino acids. In DNA form, the CDR3 reads TGTGCCAGCAGTTTAGGGGGAACTACCGGGGAGCTGTTTTTT. This sequence encodes CASSLGGTTGELFF. Full variable domain (remainder filled in from reference TRBV28 and TRBJ2-2): DVKVTQSSRYLVKRTGEKVFLECVQDMDHENMFWYRQDPGLGLRLIYFSYDVKMKEKGDIPEGYSVSREKKERFSLILESASTNQTSMYLCASSLGGTTGELFFGEGSRLTVL.

V gene TRBV7-9 combines with J gene TRBJ2-2; TRBD1 is a possible D gene (6 bases). The CDR3 loop spans 18 amino acids. The V gene lost 5 bases and the J gene lost 2 bases, with 21 bases spanning the gap. Germline loops: CDR1 SEHNR, CDR2 FQNEAQ (reference sequence). CDR3 amino acids: CASSHILNGRGNTGELFF. The CDR3 bases are TGTGCCAGCAGCCATATTTTGAACGGCAGGGGAAACACCGGGGAGCTGTTTTTT.

The chain links TRBV29-1 to TRBJ2-2; no clear D gene. Germline V gene data show CDR1 as SQVTM and CDR2 as ANQGSEA. V lost 6 bases, J lost 7 bases, and 9 bases lay in between. The length of the CDR3 is 11 residues. The CDR3 region is CSVSRHGELFF. The CDR3 DNA sequence: TGCAGCGTCTCTCGGCACGGGGAGCTGTTTTTT.

The V gene is TRBV10-3, the J gene TRBJ1-5; no firm D call. Germline V gene lookup returns CDR1 ENHRY and CDR2 SYGVKD. The CDR3 has 13 residues. Trimming shortened V by 2 bases and J by 4 bases, and 6 bases separated the two germline ends. CDR3: CAISEPPNQPQHF. The CDR3 DNA reads TGTGCCATCAGTGAGCCCCCTAATCAGCCCCAGCATTTT.

J is TRBJ1-2 and V is TRBV10-2, with TRBD1 matching 9 bases. V dropped 6 bases and J dropped 2; count of bases not matched to a gene: 4. CDR1 is WSHSY, CDR2 SAAADI, per germline. The CDR3 has 14 amino acids. The CDR3 DNA follows: TGCGCCAGCAGCCCTGGGACAGGGAACTATGGCTACACCTTC. Amino acid sequence: CASSPGTGNYGYTF.

The rearrangement links TRBV7-3 to TRBJ2-4; 7 positions agree with TRBD2. V trimming: 5 bases; J trimming: 9 bases; junction bases outside the gene matches: 10. CDR1 SGHTA and CDR2 FQGTGA come from the germline V gene. The CDR3 length is 14 residues. For the CDR3, the DNA is TGTGCCAGCAGCCCTGTGGGAGGGGCGGCCATTCAGTACTTC. This sequence encodes CASSPVGGAAIQYF.

The chain joins TRBV11-2 to TRBJ2-2; 7 bases match TRBD1. The V gene end was trimmed by 1 base and the J gene end by 7 bases; junction bases not matched to a gene: 6. The CDR3 extends over 15 amino acids. The germline CDR1 and CDR2 sequences are SGHAT and FQNNGV. The chain's CDR3 is CASSLGTGSGGELFF. CDR3 sequence (DNA): TGTGCCAGCAGCTTAGGGACAGGATCTGGCGGGGAGCTGTTTTTT.

This clone has only a few counts. The chain recombines TRBV11-3 with TRBJ2-3; TRBD2 matches 10 bases. The CDR3 runs to 16 residues. Germline V gene lookup returns CDR1 SGHNT and CDR2 YENEEA. V lost 1 base, J lost 5 bases, and 6 bases stayed unmatched. CDR3 residues: CASSLGTSGLRDTQYF. The DNA for the CDR3 is TGTGCCAGCAGCTTAGGGACTAGCGGTCTTAGAGATACGCAGTATTTT. Using reference TRBV11-3 and TRBJ2-3 for the parts outside the CDR3, the full variable domain is EAGVVQSPRYKIIEKKQPVAFWCNPISGHNTLYWYLQNLGQGPELLIRYENEEAVDDSQLPKDRFSAERLKGVDSTLKIQPAELGDSAVYLCASSLGTSGLRDTQYFGPGTRLTVL.

The chain is built from TRBV6-5 and TRBJ2-7; a weak D match, TRBD1 (5 bases). This CDR3 region has 11 residues. V lost 5 bases and J lost 4, with 6 bases in between. The germline CDR1 and CDR2 sequences are MNHEY and SVGAGI. The DNA for the CDR3 is TGTGCCAGCAGTAGGGGATACGAGCAGTACTTC. Translating it yields CASSRGYEQYF.

The chain carries TRBV28 and TRBJ1-5; no firm D call. This CDR3 region has 13 residues. Germline V gene lookup returns CDR1 MDHEN and CDR2 SYDVKM. Trimming left V 7 bases short and J 0 bases short, with 7 bases between. DNA of the CDR3: TGTGCCAGCAAGCCAGTTAGCAATCAGCCCCAGCATTTT. Translated: CASKPVSNQPQHF.

The rearrangement uses TRBV6-4 and TRBJ1-1; a possible D gene is TRBD1 (5 bases). V lost 10 bases to trimming and J lost 1 base, with 16 bases between them. This CDR3 contains 14 residues. The V gene's germline CDR1 is MRHNA and CDR2 SNTAGT. CDR3 region: CANLIRDANTEAFF. As DNA, the CDR3 is TGTGCCAACTTAATCCGGGACGCGAACACTGAAGCTTTCTTT.

A few counts support this clone. V usage is TRBV5-1 and J usage is TRBJ1-1, with 9 bases that match TRBD1. Germline CDR1 SGHRS, CDR2 YFSETQ. This CDR3 is built from 13 residues. The J segment lost 7 bases and the V segment lost 4 bases, leaving 5 bases of the junction unmatched. The CDR3 DNA sequence: TGCGCCAGCAGCACCTGGACAGGGGTTGAAGCTTTCTTT. Encoded protein: CASSTWTGVEAFF.

The rearrangement joins TRBV7-2 to TRBJ2-7; TRBD2 aligns across 11 bases. This CDR3 spans 16 amino acids. Per germline, CDR1 SGHTA and CDR2 FQGNSA. The V and J ends lost 5 bases and 4 bases, in that order; junction bases with no gene match: 10. The CDR3 bases are TGTGCCAGCAGCCCCAGTGGGACTAGCGGTTATTACGAGCAGTACTTC. Residues: CASSPSGTSGYYEQYF.

The chain has TRBV2 and TRBJ1-5; D uncertain. V was clipped by 1 base and J by 11 bases, with 12 bases between them. From germline, CDR1 is SNHLY and CDR2 FYNNEI. The CDR3 loop spans 13 amino acids. This CDR3 is CASSEGLQRSQHF. The CDR3 nucleotides read TGTGCCAGCAGTGAAGGGCTGCAAAGGTCCCAGCATTTT. The full variable domain, rest sourced from reference TRBV2 and TRBJ1-5, is EPEVTQTPSHQVTQMGQEVILRCVPISNHLYFYWYRQILGQKVEFLVSFYNNEISEKSEIFDDQFSVERPDGSNFTLKIRSTKLEDSAMYFCASSEGLQRSQHFGDGTRLSIL.

Regarding this clone: Germline and junction disagree at one end, which may indicate a read error. The chain employs TRBV7-7 and TRBJ1-1; no firm D call. The CDR3 is made up of 13 amino acids. Germline-derived CDR1 and CDR2 are SSHAT and FNYEAQ (reference sequence). The CDR3 here is CASSLNRNTEAFF. CDR3 sequence (DNA): TGTGCTAGCAGCTTAAACAGGAACACTGAAGCTTTCTTT.

The gene calls are TRBV5-6 and TRBJ1-6; possible D gene TRBD1, 6 bases. CDR1 SGHDT and CDR2 YYEEEE come from the germline V gene. CDR3 length: 17 amino acids. V was trimmed by 0 bases and J by 4 bases, leaving 14 bases between them. In DNA, the CDR3 is TGTGCCAGCAGCTTGGTGATAACAGGGAGTTATAATTCACCCCTCCACTTT. This encodes CASSLVITGSYNSPLHF.

The CDR3 DNA sequence: TGTGCCAGCAGCTTAGGGGGCCTCTCTAGCGTGAACGTCGATGAGCAGTTCTTC. Translated, it gives CASSLGGLSSVNVDEQFF. The chain uses TRBV11-3 and TRBJ2-1; D possibly corresponds to TRBD2 (6 bases). Trimming shortened V by 1 base and J by 8 bases, and 24 bases separated the two germline ends. There are 18 residues in the CDR3. Germline V gene data show CDR1 as SGHNT and CDR2 as YENEEA.

This clone has only a few counts. The chain recombines TRBV4-1 with TRBJ1-1, with 9 bases fitting TRBD1. CDR3 size: 13 residues. Germline CDR1 and CDR2: MGHRA and YSYEKL. V dropped 7 bases and J dropped 5; count of bases not matched to a gene: 5. The CDR3 is CASTDRGRTEAFF. The CDR3 nucleotides read TGCGCCAGCACCGACAGGGGGAGAACTGAAGCTTTCTTT.

J is TRBJ2-1 and V is TRBV6-4; 9 bases match TRBD2. The CDR3 is 15 amino acids. Germline trimming cut 5 bases from V and 7 bases from J; bases unmatched to any gene: 9. Germline V lookup: CDR1 MRHNA, CDR2 SNTAGT. This chain's CDR3 is CASSPAGGGWNEQFF. The CDR3 region has the DNA TGTGCCAGCAGTCCCGCGGGAGGGGGCTGGAATGAGCAGTTCTTC.